These 5 T cell receptor beta chains originate from one sample sequenced in a study of beta chain features in type 1 diabetes. No antigen is known for these receptors. Notes on the study in general: Patients with Type 1 diabetes showed moderately but significantly shorter TCRB CDR3s in all four CD4+ subsets.

Expressed TCRB transcripts got sequenced, as all isolated RNA was reverse transcribed. The protocol was immunoSEQ multiplex PCR, while the TCRdb copy is restricted to in-frame clones and leaves out a portion. The table lists more than 100,000 clones, 25% to 35% of them singletons. Sequenced input: central memory CD4+ T cells from blood. All receptors derive from a woman aged 18-29 years with type 1 diabetes.

This clone has just one count. The chain carries TRBV9 and TRBJ2-5; D unresolved. Deletions cut 3 bases from V and 2 bases from J, with 5 bases between. The CDR3 consists of 12 residues. CDR1 is SGDLS and CDR2 is YYNGEE in the germline V gene. The CDR3 DNA sequence: TGTGCCAGCAGCGCTAATCAAGAGACCCAGTACTTC. Protein product: CASSANQETQYF.

This clone was seen more than once but under ten times. CDR3 DNA sequence: TGTGCCAGCAGCCAACCGGGACTAGCGGGGGAGACCCAGTACTTC. Translation: CASSQPGLAGETQYF. The chain couples TRBV14 to TRBJ2-5; 13 bases are shared with TRBD2. The CDR3 is 15 amino acids. V dropped 2 bases and J dropped 5; count of bases not matched to a gene: 2. Germline loops: CDR1 SGHDN, CDR2 FVKESK.

A few counts support this clone. J is TRBJ2-2 and V is TRBV7-9; D unclear. Trimming stripped 1 base from V and 3 bases from J, with 6 bases between. The CDR3 length is 14 residues. Per the germline V gene, CDR1 is SEHNR and CDR2 is FQNEAQ (reference sequence). The chain's CDR3 is CASSLEWHTGELFF. As DNA, the CDR3 is TGTGCCAGCAGCTTAGAATGGCACACCGGGGAGCTGTTTTTT. The complete variable domain, with remaining parts taken from reference TRBV7-9 and TRBJ2-2, reads DTGVSQNPRHKITKRGQNVTFRCDPISEHNRLYWYRQTLGQGPEFLTYFQNEAQLEKSRLLSDRFSAERPKGSFSTLEIQRTEQGDSAMYLCASSLEWHTGELFFGEGSRLTVL.

The CDR3 coding sequence is TGTGCCTGGGGCAAGAACCTTAACTACGAGCAGTACGTC. Encoded protein: CAWGKNLNYEQYV. The J gene is TRBJ2-7, the V gene TRBV30; the D is unclear. V lost 5 bases and J lost 3, with 14 bases in between. The CDR3 has 13 residues. Per germline, CDR1 GTSNPN and CDR2 SVGIG (reference sequence).

This chain links TRBV6-6 with TRBJ1-5; TRBD1 is a possible D gene (6 bases). V dropped 0 bases and J dropped 8 bases, with 8 bases sitting between them. From germline, CDR1 is MNHNY and CDR2 SVGAGI (reference sequence). The CDR3 spans 13 residues. In DNA form, the CDR3 reads TGTGCCAGCAGTTACTCAGGGGGAGAGCCCCAGCATTTT. Its translation is CASSYSGGEPQHF.